Presented here are 5 T cell receptor beta chains from one specimen sequenced in a study of T cells in Graves' hyperthyroidism and ophthalmopathy (dated by TCRdb to the late 2010s). The library was prepared using multiplex PCR. These reads were obtained on an Illumina HiSeq 2000. Amplification of TCR beta CDR3 regions was carried out from RNA transcripts. The first round of RT-PCR for the TCR CDR3 was performed with the HTBI primer set and the Qiagen OneStep RT-PCR kit. Using fastp at Q25 and MiXCR, TCRdb reprocessed the public reads and kept productive beta chains. Every CDR3 protein is listed once, alongside the most common genes and DNA of its rows. Counted in this sample were 550,000 to 700,000 distinct CDR3 sequences; just over 45% of them appeared once. Clones ranked in the top ten supply around a fifth of the sample. The sample taken for sequencing was peripheral blood or thyroid tissue (not recorded which). Every receptor here comes from an adult woman with Graves' disease, either hyperthyroidism or ophthalmopathy (not recorded which).

The CDR3 region has the DNA TGTGCCATCAGTGCAGACTATGGCTACACCTTC. This codes for CAISADYGYTF. The chain is built from TRBV10-3 and TRBJ1-2; D unclear. This CDR3 is built from 11 residues. V gave up 4 bases and J gave up 3 bases, with 3 bases separating them. The germline gives CDR1 ENHRY, CDR2 SYGVKD.

A word on this clonotype: This sequence may be a read error, since a much larger clone differs from it by one base. The chain joins TRBV4-1 to TRBJ1-2, with D maybe TRBD1 (5 bases). This CDR3 has 14 amino acids. Germline assignment: CDR1 MGHRA and CDR2 YSYEKL. V lost 1 base, J lost 12 bases, and 18 bases lay in between. This CDR3 reads CASSQVACEGAHTF. The CDR3 DNA reads TGCGCCAGCAGCCAAGTAGCTTGTGAAGGGGCCCACACCTTC.

In this sample, this clonotype turned up many times. CDR3 protein: CASSSATGELFF. CDR3 coding DNA: TGTGCCAGCAGCTCCGCCACCGGGGAGCTGTTTTTT. This chain connects TRBV6-5 to TRBJ2-2; no reliable D call. The germline V and J ends were trimmed by 6 bases and 4 bases, with 6 bases remaining between them. The CDR3 runs to 12 residues. The germline V gene has CDR1 MNHEY and CDR2 SVGAGI.

This clonotype was seen many times. The chain has TRBV6-5 and TRBJ1-5; no reliable D call. This CDR3 is 15 amino acids long. V gave up 3 bases and J gave up 0 bases, with 9 bases separating them. Germline values: CDR1 MNHEY, CDR2 SVGAGI. CDR3 sequence reads: CASSYGKYSNQPQHF. CDR3 nucleotides: TGTGCCAGCAGTTATGGGAAATATAGCAATCAGCCCCAGCATTTT.

On this clonotype itself: Sequence at one end of the junction differs from germline and may be a read error. This chain joins TRBV5-6 and TRBJ2-6; no clear D. Germline V gene data show CDR1 as SGHDT and CDR2 as YYEEEE. This CDR3 is 12 amino acids long. CDR3 region: CASHPISGATAF. The CDR3 DNA is TGTGCCAGCCATCCTATATCAGGCGCGACGGCTTTC. The full variable domain, with the rest looked up from reference TRBV5-6 and TRBJ2-6, is DAGVTQSPTHLIKTRGQQVTLRCSPKSGHDTVSWYQQALGQGPQFIFQYYEEEERQRGNFPDRFSGHQFPNYSSELNVNALLLGDSALYLCASHPISGATAFGAGSRLTVL.